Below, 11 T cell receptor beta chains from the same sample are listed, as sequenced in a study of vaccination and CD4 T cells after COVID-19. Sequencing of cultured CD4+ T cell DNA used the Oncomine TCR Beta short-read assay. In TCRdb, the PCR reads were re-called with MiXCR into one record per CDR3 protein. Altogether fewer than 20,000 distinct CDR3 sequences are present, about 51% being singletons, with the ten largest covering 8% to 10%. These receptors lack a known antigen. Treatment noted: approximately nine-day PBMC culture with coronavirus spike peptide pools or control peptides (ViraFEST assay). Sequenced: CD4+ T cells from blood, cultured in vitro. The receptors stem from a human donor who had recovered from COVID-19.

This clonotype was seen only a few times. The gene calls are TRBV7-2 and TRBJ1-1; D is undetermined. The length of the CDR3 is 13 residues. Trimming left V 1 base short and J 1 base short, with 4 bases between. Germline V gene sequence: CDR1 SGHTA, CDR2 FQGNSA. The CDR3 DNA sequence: TGTGCCAGCAGCTTAGAACAGAACACTGAAGCTTTCTTT. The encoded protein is CASSLEQNTEAFF.

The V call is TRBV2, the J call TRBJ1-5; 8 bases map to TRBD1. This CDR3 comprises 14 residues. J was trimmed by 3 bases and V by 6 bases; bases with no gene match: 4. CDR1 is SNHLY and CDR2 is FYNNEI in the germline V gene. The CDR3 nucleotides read TGTGCCAGCAGGGCGACAGGGGTCAATCAGCCCCAGCATTTT. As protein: CASRATGVNQPQHF.

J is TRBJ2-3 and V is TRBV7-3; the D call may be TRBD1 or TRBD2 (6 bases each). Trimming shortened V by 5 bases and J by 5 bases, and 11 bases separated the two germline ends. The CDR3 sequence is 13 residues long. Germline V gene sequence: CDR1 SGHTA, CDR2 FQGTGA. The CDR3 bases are TGTGCCAGCAGCCCGGGGGCAGGAGATACGCAGTATTTT. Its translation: CASSPGAGDTQYF.

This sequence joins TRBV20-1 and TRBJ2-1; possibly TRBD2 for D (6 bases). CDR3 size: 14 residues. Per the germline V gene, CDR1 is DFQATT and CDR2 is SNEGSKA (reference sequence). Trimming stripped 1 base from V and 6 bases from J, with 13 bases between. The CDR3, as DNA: TGCAGTGCTAGAGGAGAGGAGGGGTCCAATGAGCAGTTCTTC. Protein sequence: CSARGEEGSNEQFF.

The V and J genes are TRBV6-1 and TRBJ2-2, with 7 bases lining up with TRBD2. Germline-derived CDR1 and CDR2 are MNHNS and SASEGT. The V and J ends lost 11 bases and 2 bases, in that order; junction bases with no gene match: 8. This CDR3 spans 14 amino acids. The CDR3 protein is CASRREGNTGELFF. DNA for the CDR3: TGTGCCTCCCGGAGGGAGGGAAACACCGGGGAGCTGTTTTTT.

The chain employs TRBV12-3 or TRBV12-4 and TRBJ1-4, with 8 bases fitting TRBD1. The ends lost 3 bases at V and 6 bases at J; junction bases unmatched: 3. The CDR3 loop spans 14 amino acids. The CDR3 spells CASSFGGQDEKLFF. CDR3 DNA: TGTGCCAGCAGTTTTGGGGGACAGGATGAAAAACTGTTTTTT.

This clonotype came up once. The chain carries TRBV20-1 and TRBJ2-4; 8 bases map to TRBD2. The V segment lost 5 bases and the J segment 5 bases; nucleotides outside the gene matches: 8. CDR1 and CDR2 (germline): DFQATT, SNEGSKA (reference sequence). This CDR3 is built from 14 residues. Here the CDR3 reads CSAPPAGGQNIQYF. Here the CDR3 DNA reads TGCAGTGCTCCCCCGGCGGGGGGCCAAAACATTCAGTACTTC.

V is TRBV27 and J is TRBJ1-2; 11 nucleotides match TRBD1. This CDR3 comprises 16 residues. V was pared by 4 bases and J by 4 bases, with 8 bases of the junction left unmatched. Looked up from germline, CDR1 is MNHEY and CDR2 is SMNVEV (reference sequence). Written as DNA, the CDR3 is TGTGCCAGCAGTTATTATTCGGGACAGGGGGGCTATGGCTACACCTTC. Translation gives CASSYYSGQGGYGYTF.

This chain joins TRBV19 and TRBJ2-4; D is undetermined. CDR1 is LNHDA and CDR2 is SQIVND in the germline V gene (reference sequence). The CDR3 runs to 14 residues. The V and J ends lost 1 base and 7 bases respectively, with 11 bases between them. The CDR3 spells CASSIVQTPNIQYF. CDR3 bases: TGTGCCAGTAGTATAGTACAGACCCCCAACATTCAGTACTTC.

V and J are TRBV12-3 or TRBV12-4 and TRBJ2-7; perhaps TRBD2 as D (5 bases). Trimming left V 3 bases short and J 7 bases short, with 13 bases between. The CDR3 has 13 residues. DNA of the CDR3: TGTGCCAGCAGTTTGAGGGTTTCAGAGGAGCAGTACTTC. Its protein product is CASSLRVSEEQYF.

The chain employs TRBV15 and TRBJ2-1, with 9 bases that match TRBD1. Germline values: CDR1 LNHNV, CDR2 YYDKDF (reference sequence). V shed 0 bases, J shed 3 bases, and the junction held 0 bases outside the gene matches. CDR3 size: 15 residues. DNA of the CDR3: TGTGCCACCAGCAGAGAGACAGGGGGCTACAATGAGCAGTTCTTC. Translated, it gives CATSRETGGYNEQFF.